The entry below describes one T cell receptor beta chain. The data derive from a study of T cells expressing NK-cell markers. Germline V gene lookup returns CDR1 DFQATT and CDR2 SNEGSKA (reference sequence). The CDR3 consists of 16 residues. TCRdb reprocessed the 5' RACE reads and keeps a single row for each CDR3 protein, giving no DNA. The ten top clones account for over 4%, within a sample of 300,000 to 450,000 distinct CDR3 sequences. The sequencing sample was made of blood T cells: a sorted CD56 or NKG2C T cell subset, CD4+ or CD8+ T cells, or bulk PBMC T cells (not recorded which). The chain couples TRBV20-1 to TRBJ1-2. The sequence derives from a man aged 18 to 69 in good health. The CDR3 sequence is CSARDLRQGRGYGYTF.